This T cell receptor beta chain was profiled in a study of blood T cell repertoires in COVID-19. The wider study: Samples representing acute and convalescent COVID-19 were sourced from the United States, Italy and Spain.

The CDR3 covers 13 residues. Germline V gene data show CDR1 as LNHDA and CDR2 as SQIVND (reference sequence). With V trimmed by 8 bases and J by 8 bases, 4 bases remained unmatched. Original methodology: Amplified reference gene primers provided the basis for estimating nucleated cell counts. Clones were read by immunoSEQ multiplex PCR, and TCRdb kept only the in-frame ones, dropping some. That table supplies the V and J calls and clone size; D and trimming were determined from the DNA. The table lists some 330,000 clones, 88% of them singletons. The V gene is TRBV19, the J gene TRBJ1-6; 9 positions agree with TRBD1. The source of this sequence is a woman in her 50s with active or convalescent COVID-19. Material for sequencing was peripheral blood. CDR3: CASGTGLDSPLHF. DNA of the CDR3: TGTGCCAGTGGGACAGGGCTGGATTCACCCCTCCACTTT.